This T cell receptor beta chain was captured in a study of CD8 T cells in ankylosing spondylitis (dated by TCRdb to about 2017). About the investigation overall: The study profiled T cell receptor beta repertoires in healthy donors and ankylosing spondylitis patients to find disease-linked TCR variants. In total, the full study cohort was made up of 85 to 140 healthy donors and 20 to 25 ankylosing spondylitis patients. Peripheral blood was sampled, and synovial fluid was additionally collected from ankylosing spondylitis patients.

This clonotype was seen repeatedly, ten times or more. The antigen it recognizes is unknown. No clone much larger than this one lies a single base away; base qualities are absent. The data were produced on an Illumina HiSeq 2500. Quantitative 5'-RACE with molecular barcodes was the method used to prepare the TCR beta libraries. The original pipeline was this. Disease-linked TCR variants were identified with a new computational method built on a probabilistic model of VDJ rearrangement. Starting from the raw public reads, TCRdb applied fastp trimming at Q25, assembled clones with MiXCR and retained in-frame beta chains. Every entry covers one CDR3 protein and lists the most common genes and DNA from its rows. The authors' filters were not applied to this entry. The sample table lists 85,000 to 100,000 distinct CDR3 sequences, about 8.5% of them with a count of one. The ten largest account for nearly 10% of the sample.

The CDR3 contains 15 residues, cysteine and phenylalanine counted. The sequence is cut down to CDR3 DNA, 45 bases in frame from base 1. Between the V and J ends, shortened by 1 base and 6 bases respectively, the junction contains 14 bases. CDR1 and CDR2 are read off the germline V gene as SGHTA and FQGNSA. Broader findings and caveats from the paper: The disease-linked clones showed a CD8+ phenotype and occurred at relatively low frequencies in peripheral blood. The disease-linked clones were reported as significantly enriched in matched synovial fluid samples from ankylosing spondylitis patients. Some TCR beta motif variants had previously been reported in synovial fluid and blood of reactive arthritis patients, which suggested common disease-initiation mechanisms. A TCR beta motif made up of several highly homologous amino acid variants appeared to be characteristic of blood from ankylosing spondylitis patients.

The receptor was derived from a male donor with ankylosing spondylitis or in good health (not recorded which). The sample taken for sequencing was blood, either unsorted or a sorted T cell fraction (not recorded which). The chain is made from TRBV7-2 and TRBJ2-3; possibly the D gene is TRBD2, per 6 matching bases. The CDR3 amino acid sequence is: CASSLDGVRGDTQYF. The bases read TGTGCCAGCAGCTTAGACGGGGTACGGGGGGATACGCAGTATTTT.